This paragraph covers one TCR beta chain sequence. Its cognate antigen is unknown. The data are from a study of cytomegalovirus exposure and HLA in healthy donors. The PCR ran on 60 Vbeta and 13 Jbeta primers. TCRdb's table, derived via immunoSEQ multiplex PCR, lists solely in-frame clones and lacks some. The sample shows approximately 170,000 clones, 65% to 80% of them seen only once. Study-wide points: Association of around 17,000 TCR beta sequences with HLA alleles was found at 0.05 false discovery rate in a later analysis. The majority of TCR sequences were rare, yet some public TCRs appeared in many donors. TCR beta sequences reportedly predicted most subjects' HLA-A and HLA-B alleles accurately.

Healthy bone marrow donors made up the cohort. This clonotype was obtained from a woman aged 40 to 50 in good health and CMV-seropositive. The sample comprised PBMCs.

The CDR3 sequence is CASSEGDENYGYTF. In DNA, the CDR3 is TGTGCCAGCAGTGAGGGCGACGAAAACTATGGCTACACCTTC. The chain joins TRBV6-1 to TRBJ1-2; no reliable D call. CDR1 is MNHNS, CDR2 SASEGT, per germline. The V end was cut by 3 bases, the J end by 2 bases, with 10 bases between. The CDR3 runs to 14 residues.